This is a list of T cell receptor beta chains from one sample in a study of brain T cells in children with intractable seizures. The assay was immunoSEQ multiplex PCR, and TCRdb's table has in-frame clones only and misses some. The profile shows 340,000 or so clones, 93% of them singletons. This specimen consisted of peripheral blood, obtained less than 6 months after surgery. Source of these receptors: a boy under two years old with tuberous sclerosis and intractable seizures. Each CDR3 is given with its conserved first and last residue. Fields, in order: D gene, clone size, V gene, J gene, CDR3 protein, CDR3 DNA. D genes are given only for firm matches. Size is stated for part of the rows, as once, few or many counts, or as a class when the clone is expanded.

d_gene: -
abundance: -
v_gene: TRBV30
j_gene: TRBJ2-7
CDR3aa: CAWSSNREIDEQYF
CDR3nt: TGTGCCTGGAGTTCTAACAGGGAAATCGACGAGCAGTACTTC

d_gene: -
abundance: -
v_gene: TRBV11-2
j_gene: TRBJ1-2
CDR3aa: CASSIREAGYTF
CDR3nt: TGTGCCAGCAGCATCCGGGAGGCTGGCTACACCTTC

d_gene: TRBD2
abundance: -
v_gene: TRBV7-9
j_gene: TRBJ2-3
CDR3aa: CASSSGTRPTDTQYF
CDR3nt: TGTGCCAGCAGCTCCGGGACTAGACCCACAGATACGCAGTATTTT

d_gene: TRBD1
abundance: -
v_gene: TRBV14
j_gene: TRBJ1-1
CDR3aa: CASSPSGTVNTEAFF
CDR3nt: TGTGCCAGCAGCCCATCCGGGACAGTGAACACTGAAGCTTTCTTT

d_gene: TRBD1
abundance: -
v_gene: TRBV30
j_gene: TRBJ1-1
CDR3aa: CACLVVGRGQDTEAFF
CDR3nt: TGTGCCTGTCTCGTAGTGGGTAGGGGGCAGGACACTGAAGCTTTCTTT

d_gene: -
abundance: -
v_gene: TRBV30
j_gene: TRBJ1-4
CDR3aa: CAWSVRFEKLFF
CDR3nt: TGTGCCTGGAGTGTACGTTTTGAAAAACTGTTTTTT

d_gene: -
abundance: -
v_gene: TRBV5-1
j_gene: TRBJ2-7
CDR3aa: CASSLGRDSYEQYF
CDR3nt: TGCGCCAGCAGCTTGGGCAGGGATTCCTACGAGCAGTACTTC

d_gene: -
abundance: -
v_gene: TRBV28
j_gene: TRBJ1-1
CDR3aa: CASSSTVYEAFF
CDR3nt: TGTGCCAGCAGTTCGACAGTGTATGAAGCTTTCTTT

d_gene: -
abundance: -
v_gene: TRBV27
j_gene: TRBJ1-1
CDR3aa: CASSLSGATEAFF
CDR3nt: TGTGCCAGCAGTTTATCGGGAGCCACTGAAGCTTTCTTT

d_gene: -
abundance: -
v_gene: TRBV2
j_gene: TRBJ1-6
CDR3aa: CASSEQAPTLHF
CDR3nt: TGTGCCAGCAGTGAACAGGCTCCCACCCTCCACTTT

d_gene: -
abundance: once
v_gene: TRBV24-1
j_gene: TRBJ1-2
CDR3aa: CATSDERGRGYTF
CDR3nt: TGTGCCACCAGTGATGAAAGGGGAAGGGGCTACACCTTC

d_gene: TRBD1
abundance: -
v_gene: TRBV7-6
j_gene: TRBJ2-5
CDR3aa: CASSLETGAGQETQYF
CDR3nt: TGTGCCAGCAGCTTAGAAACAGGGGCCGGGCAAGAGACCCAGTACTTC

d_gene: -
abundance: -
v_gene: TRBV4-1
j_gene: TRBJ1-2
CDR3aa: CASSQEPGNRATYGYTF
CDR3nt: TGCGCCAGCAGCCAAGAACCTGGAAACAGGGCTACCTATGGCTACACCTTC

d_gene: -
abundance: -
v_gene: TRBV13
j_gene: TRBJ1-6
CDR3aa: CASSMSNSPLHF
CDR3nt: TGTGCCAGCAGCATGAGTAATTCACCCCTCCACTTT

d_gene: -
abundance: -
v_gene: TRBV30
j_gene: TRBJ2-3
CDR3aa: CAWSGTVGRGVDTQYF
CDR3nt: TGTGCCTGGAGTGGGACCGTCGGGCGGGGAGTGGATACGCAGTATTTT

d_gene: -
abundance: once
v_gene: TRBV2
j_gene: TRBJ2-7
CDR3aa: CASLRRADSYEQYF
CDR3nt: TGTGCCAGCTTGCGGCGGGCCGACTCCTACGAGCAGTACTTC

d_gene: TRBD1
abundance: once
v_gene: TRBV3-1/TRBV3-2
j_gene: TRBJ1-4
CDR3aa: CASSLRQGLNEKLFF
CDR3nt: TGTGCCAGCAGCCTAAGACAGGGGTTAAATGAAAAACTGTTTTTT

d_gene: TRBD2
abundance: once
v_gene: TRBV7-9
j_gene: TRBJ2-1
CDR3aa: CASSLGTSTKREGGNEQFF
CDR3nt: TGTGCCAGCAGCTTAGGCACAAGTACTAAGCGGGAGGGCGGCAATGAGCAGTTCTTC

d_gene: -
abundance: -
v_gene: TRBV27
j_gene: TRBJ2-2
CDR3aa: CASSRRAGELFF
CDR3nt: TGTGCCAGCTCTCGGAGGGCCGGGGAGCTGTTTTTT

d_gene: TRBD1
abundance: -
v_gene: TRBV20-1
j_gene: TRBJ1-2
CDR3aa: CSAMKGAGYTF
CDR3nt: TGCAGTGCTATGAAGGGGGCTGGCTACACCTTC

d_gene: -
abundance: -
v_gene: TRBV5-4
j_gene: TRBJ2-1
CDR3aa: CASSIGTYGQFF
CDR3nt: TGTGCCAGCAGCATCGGGACGTACGGGCAGTTCTTC

d_gene: TRBD1
abundance: -
v_gene: TRBV30
j_gene: TRBJ2-7
CDR3aa: CAWSAGTGLYYEQYF
CDR3nt: TGTGCCTGGAGCGCCGGGACAGGTCTTTACTACGAGCAGTACTTC

d_gene: -
abundance: -
v_gene: TRBV11-3
j_gene: TRBJ2-7
CDR3aa: CASSLGWGGRYEQYF
CDR3nt: TGTGCCAGCAGCTTAGGGTGGGGTGGTCGCTACGAGCAGTACTTC

d_gene: -
abundance: once
v_gene: TRBV12-3/TRBV12-4
j_gene: TRBJ1-1
CDR3aa: CASSSLANTEAFF
CDR3nt: TGTGCCAGCAGTTCGTTGGCGAACACTGAAGCTTTCTTT

d_gene: TRBD1
abundance: -
v_gene: TRBV5-4
j_gene: TRBJ1-2
CDR3aa: CASSHPGGYGYTF
CDR3nt: TGTGCCAGCAGCCATCCAGGGGGCTATGGCTACACCTTC

d_gene: -
abundance: -
v_gene: TRBV27
j_gene: TRBJ2-2
CDR3aa: CASSLGENTGELFF
CDR3nt: TGTGCCAGCAGTTTAGGAGAAAACACCGGGGAGCTGTTTTTT

d_gene: -
abundance: -
v_gene: TRBV3-1/TRBV3-2
j_gene: TRBJ1-1
CDR3aa: CASSQTKPTGFYTEAFF
CDR3nt: TGTGCCAGCAGCCAAACCAAGCCCACAGGTTTCTACACTGAAGCTTTCTTT

d_gene: -
abundance: -
v_gene: TRBV11-2
j_gene: TRBJ2-2
CDR3aa: CASSHPGTAGELFF
CDR3nt: TGTGCCAGCAGCCACCCAGGGACCGCCGGGGAGCTGTTTTTT

d_gene: -
abundance: -
v_gene: TRBV5-5
j_gene: TRBJ2-7
CDR3aa: CASSLLRCREGYEQYF
CDR3nt: TGTGCCAGCAGCTTGTTGAGGTGCAGGGAAGGCTACGAGCAGTACTTC

d_gene: -
abundance: -
v_gene: TRBV5-1
j_gene: TRBJ2-7
CDR3aa: CASSLAGDSSYEQYF
CDR3nt: TGCGCCAGCAGCTTGGCGGGGGACAGCTCCTACGAGCAGTACTTC

d_gene: TRBD1
abundance: -
v_gene: TRBV6-5
j_gene: TRBJ2-7
CDR3aa: CATRQGSFSYEQYF
CDR3nt: TGTGCCACAAGACAGGGATCTTTCTCCTACGAGCAGTACTTC

d_gene: TRBD2
abundance: -
v_gene: TRBV4-1
j_gene: TRBJ2-1
CDR3aa: CASSLHPGASGTNEQFF
CDR3nt: TGCGCCAGCAGCCTTCACCCCGGGGCTAGCGGGACCAATGAGCAGTTCTTC

d_gene: -
abundance: -
v_gene: TRBV6-5
j_gene: TRBJ1-2
CDR3aa: CASRRAINYGYTF
CDR3nt: TGTGCCAGCAGGCGGGCGATTAACTATGGCTACACCTTC

d_gene: -
abundance: few
v_gene: TRBV19
j_gene: TRBJ1-5
CDR3aa: CASSIAVSANQPQHF
CDR3nt: TGTGCCAGTAGTATAGCGGTCAGCGCGAATCAGCCCCAGCATTTT

d_gene: TRBD2
abundance: -
v_gene: TRBV13
j_gene: TRBJ2-1
CDR3aa: CASSPAVTSVGDGEQFF
CDR3nt: TGTGCCAGCAGCCCTGCCGTAACTAGCGTGGGGGATGGGGAGCAGTTCTTC

d_gene: -
abundance: -
v_gene: TRBV7-6
j_gene: TRBJ2-7
CDR3aa: CASSSSDTYEQYF
CDR3nt: TGTGCCAGCAGCTCTTCGGACACCTACGAGCAGTACTTC

d_gene: -
abundance: -
v_gene: TRBV5-1
j_gene: TRBJ1-5
CDR3aa: CASLPPAVADQPQHF
CDR3nt: TGCGCCAGCCTCCCCCCGGCGGTTGCAGATCAGCCCCAGCATTTT

d_gene: -
abundance: -
v_gene: TRBV29-1
j_gene: TRBJ2-1
CDR3aa: CSARGEGAYNEQFF
CDR3nt: TGCAGCGCCAGGGGGGAGGGCGCCTACAATGAGCAGTTCTTC

d_gene: TRBD2
abundance: -
v_gene: TRBV29-1
j_gene: TRBJ2-1
CDR3aa: CSVGGGIEYNEQFF
CDR3nt: TGCAGCGTTGGGGGGGGGATCGAATACAATGAGCAGTTCTTC

d_gene: -
abundance: once
v_gene: TRBV11-2
j_gene: TRBJ1-1
CDR3aa: CASSWTTGAEAFF
CDR3nt: TGTGCCAGCAGCTGGACTACAGGAGCTGAAGCTTTCTTT

d_gene: -
abundance: -
v_gene: TRBV3-1/TRBV3-2
j_gene: TRBJ2-3
CDR3aa: CASSQVAGLTDTQYF
CDR3nt: TGTGCCAGCAGCCAAGTAGCCGGCCTCACAGATACGCAGTATTTT

d_gene: -
abundance: -
v_gene: TRBV27
j_gene: TRBJ2-4
CDR3aa: CASSLSILAKNIQYF
CDR3nt: TGTGCCAGCAGTTTATCGATTCTAGCCAAAAACATTCAGTACTTC

d_gene: TRBD1
abundance: -
v_gene: TRBV5-5
j_gene: TRBJ1-1
CDR3aa: CASSLGQGIWTEAFF
CDR3nt: TGTGCCAGCAGCCTGGGACAGGGGATATGGACTGAAGCTTTCTTT

d_gene: -
abundance: -
v_gene: TRBV11-3
j_gene: TRBJ2-7
CDR3aa: CASSLAGNGPYEQYF
CDR3nt: TGTGCCAGCAGCTTAGCAGGAAACGGGCCCTACGAGCAGTACTTC

d_gene: -
abundance: once
v_gene: TRBV25-1
j_gene: TRBJ1-1
CDR3aa: CASSESRGLGNTEAFF
CDR3nt: TGTGCCAGCAGTGAAAGTAGGGGGTTAGGAAACACTGAAGCTTTCTTT

d_gene: -
abundance: -
v_gene: TRBV30
j_gene: TRBJ2-2
CDR3aa: CAWSRTGELFF
CDR3nt: TGTGCCTGGAGCAGGACCGGGGAGCTGTTTTTT

d_gene: -
abundance: once
v_gene: TRBV25-1
j_gene: TRBJ2-2
CDR3aa: CASRENTGELFF
CDR3nt: TGTGCCAGCAGGGAAAACACCGGGGAGCTGTTTTTT

d_gene: TRBD1
abundance: few
v_gene: TRBV7-8
j_gene: TRBJ2-7
CDR3aa: CASSTWDRGGTYEQYF
CDR3nt: TGTGCCAGCAGCACGTGGGACAGGGGGGGTACCTACGAGCAGTACTTC

d_gene: -
abundance: -
v_gene: TRBV9
j_gene: TRBJ2-5
CDR3aa: CASSVEIRGETQYF
CDR3nt: TGTGCCAGCAGCGTAGAGATCAGGGGAGAGACCCAGTACTTC

d_gene: TRBD1
abundance: -
v_gene: TRBV9
j_gene: TRBJ1-6
CDR3aa: CASSGDRGDNSPLHF
CDR3nt: TGTGCCAGCAGCGGCGACAGGGGGGATAATTCACCCCTCCACTTT

d_gene: TRBD2
abundance: -
v_gene: TRBV24-1
j_gene: TRBJ2-5
CDR3aa: CATSDSGLAGETQYF
CDR3nt: TGTGCCACCAGTGACTCGGGACTAGCGGGAGAGACCCAGTACTTC